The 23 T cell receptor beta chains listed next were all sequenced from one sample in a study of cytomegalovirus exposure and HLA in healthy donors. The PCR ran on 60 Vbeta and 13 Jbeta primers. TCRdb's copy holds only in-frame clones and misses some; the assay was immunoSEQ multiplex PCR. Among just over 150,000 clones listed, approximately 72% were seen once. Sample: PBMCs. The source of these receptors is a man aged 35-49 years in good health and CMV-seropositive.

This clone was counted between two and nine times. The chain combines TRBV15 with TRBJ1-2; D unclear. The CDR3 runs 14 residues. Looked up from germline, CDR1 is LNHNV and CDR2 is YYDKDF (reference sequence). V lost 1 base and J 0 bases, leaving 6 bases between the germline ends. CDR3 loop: CATSRAVSNYGYTF. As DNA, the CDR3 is TGTGCCACCAGCAGAGCTGTTTCTAACTATGGCTACACCTTC.

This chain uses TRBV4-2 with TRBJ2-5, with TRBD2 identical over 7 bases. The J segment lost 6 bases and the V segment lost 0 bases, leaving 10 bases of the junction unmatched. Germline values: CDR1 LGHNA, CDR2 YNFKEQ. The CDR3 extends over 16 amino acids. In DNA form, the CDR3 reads TGTGCCAGCAGCCAAGATCAGCTGACTAGCAAGAAGACCCAGTACTTC. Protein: CASSQDQLTSKKTQYF.

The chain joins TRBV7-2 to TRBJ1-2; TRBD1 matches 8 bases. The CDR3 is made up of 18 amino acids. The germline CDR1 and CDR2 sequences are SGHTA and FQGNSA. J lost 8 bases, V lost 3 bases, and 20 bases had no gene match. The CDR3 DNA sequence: TGTGCCAGCAGCTTCATCCTAGGACAGGGCAGCCTCGTTGGGGGCTACACCTTC. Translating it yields CASSFILGQGSLVGGYTF.

This CDR3 reads CASSERKRGRETQYF. CDR3 DNA: TGTGCCAGCAGTGAACGGAAGCGGGGTAGAGAGACCCAGTACTTC. The chain employs TRBV6-1 and TRBJ2-5, with 7 bases that match TRBD2. V was clipped by 2 bases and J by 4 bases; unmatched bases: 7. The CDR3 loop spans 15 amino acids. Germline-derived CDR1 and CDR2 are MNHNS and SASEGT.

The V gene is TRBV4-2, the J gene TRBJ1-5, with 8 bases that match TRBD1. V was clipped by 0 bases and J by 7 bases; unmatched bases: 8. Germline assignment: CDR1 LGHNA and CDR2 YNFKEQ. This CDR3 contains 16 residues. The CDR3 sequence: CASSQEGQGAEQPQHF. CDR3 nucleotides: TGTGCCAGCAGCCAAGAAGGCCAGGGGGCTGAGCAGCCCCAGCATTTT.

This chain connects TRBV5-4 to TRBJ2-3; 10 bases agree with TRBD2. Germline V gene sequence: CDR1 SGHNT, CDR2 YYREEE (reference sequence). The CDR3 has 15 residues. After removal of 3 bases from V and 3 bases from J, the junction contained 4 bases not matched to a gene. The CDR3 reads CASSSQRGGTDTQYF. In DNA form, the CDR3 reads TGTGCCAGCAGCTCGCAGCGGGGGGGTACAGATACGCAGTATTTT. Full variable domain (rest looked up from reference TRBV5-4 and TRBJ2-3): ETGVTQSPTHLIKTRGQQVTLRCSSQSGHNTVSWYQQALGQGPQFIFQYYREEENGRGNFPPRFSGLQFPNYSSELNVNALELDDSALYLCASSSQRGGTDTQYFGPGTRLTVL.

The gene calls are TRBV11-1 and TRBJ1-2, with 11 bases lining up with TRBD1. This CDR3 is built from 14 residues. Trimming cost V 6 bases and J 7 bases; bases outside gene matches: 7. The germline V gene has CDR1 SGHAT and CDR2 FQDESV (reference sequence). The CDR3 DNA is TGTGCCAGCAGTCGAGGACAGGGGGCAACTGGCTACACCTTC. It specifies CASSRGQGATGYTF.

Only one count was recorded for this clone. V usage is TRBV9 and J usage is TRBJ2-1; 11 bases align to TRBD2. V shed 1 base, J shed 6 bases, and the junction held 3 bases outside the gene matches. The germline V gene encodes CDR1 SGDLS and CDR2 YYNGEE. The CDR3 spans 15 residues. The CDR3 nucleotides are TGTGCCAGCAGCGTAACTAGCGGGGGATTCAATGAGCAGTTCTTC. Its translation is CASSVTSGGFNEQFF.

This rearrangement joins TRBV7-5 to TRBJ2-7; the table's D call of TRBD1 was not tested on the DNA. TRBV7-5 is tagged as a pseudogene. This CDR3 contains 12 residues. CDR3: CARKDSSYEQYF. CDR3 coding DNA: TGTGCCAGAAAGGACAGCTCTTACGAGCAGTACTTC.

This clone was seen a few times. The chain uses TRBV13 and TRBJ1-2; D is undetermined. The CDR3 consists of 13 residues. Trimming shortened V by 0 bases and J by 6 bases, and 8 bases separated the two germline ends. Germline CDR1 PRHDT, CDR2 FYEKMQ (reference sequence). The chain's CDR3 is CASSLGGGNGYTF. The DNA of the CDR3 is TGTGCCAGCAGCTTAGGCGGAGGGAATGGCTACACCTTC. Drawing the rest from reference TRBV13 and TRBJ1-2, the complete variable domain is AAGVIQSPRHLIKEKRETATLKCYPIPRHDTVYWYQQGPGQDPQFLISFYEKMQSDKGSIPDRFSAQQFSDYHSELNMSSLELGDSALYFCASSLGGGNGYTFGSGTRLTVV.

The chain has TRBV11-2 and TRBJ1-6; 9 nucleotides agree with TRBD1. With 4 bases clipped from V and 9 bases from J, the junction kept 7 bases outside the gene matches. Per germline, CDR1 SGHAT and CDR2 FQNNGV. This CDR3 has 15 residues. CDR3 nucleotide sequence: TGTGCCAGCAGCTCCCTACAGGGGGCCGGTTCACCCCTCCACTTT. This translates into CASSSLQGAGSPLHF.

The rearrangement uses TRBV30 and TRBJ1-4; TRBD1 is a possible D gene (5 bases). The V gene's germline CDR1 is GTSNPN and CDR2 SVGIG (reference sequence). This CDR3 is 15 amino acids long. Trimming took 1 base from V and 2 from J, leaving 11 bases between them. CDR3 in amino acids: CAWSGQGTTNEKLFF. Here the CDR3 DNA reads TGTGCCTGGAGTGGGCAGGGAACGACTAATGAAAAACTGTTTTTT.

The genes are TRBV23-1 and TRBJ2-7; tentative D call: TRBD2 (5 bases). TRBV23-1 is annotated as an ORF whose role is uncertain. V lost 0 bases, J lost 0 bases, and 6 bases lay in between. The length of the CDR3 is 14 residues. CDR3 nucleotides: TGCGCCAGCAGTCAATCCGGACTCTCCTACGAGCAGTACTTC. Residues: CASSQSGLSYEQYF.

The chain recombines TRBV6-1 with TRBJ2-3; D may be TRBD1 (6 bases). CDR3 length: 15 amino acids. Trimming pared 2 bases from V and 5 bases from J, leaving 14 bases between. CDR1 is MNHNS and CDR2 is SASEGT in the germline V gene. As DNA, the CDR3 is TGTGCCAGCAGTGAAATGCCAGGGGATCAAGATACGCAGTATTTT. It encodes CASSEMPGDQDTQYF.

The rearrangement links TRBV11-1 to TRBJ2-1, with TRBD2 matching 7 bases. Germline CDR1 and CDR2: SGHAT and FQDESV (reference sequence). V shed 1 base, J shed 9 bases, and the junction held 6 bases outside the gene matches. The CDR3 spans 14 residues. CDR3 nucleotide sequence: TGTGCCAGCAGCTTAGGGGGGGGGAGGGGTGAGCAGTTCTTC. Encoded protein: CASSLGGGRGEQFF.

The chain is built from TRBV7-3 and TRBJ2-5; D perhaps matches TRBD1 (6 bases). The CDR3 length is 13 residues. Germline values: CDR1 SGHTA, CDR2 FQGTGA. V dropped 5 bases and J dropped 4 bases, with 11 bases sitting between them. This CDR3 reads CASSEGQRETQYF. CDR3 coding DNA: TGTGCCAGCAGCGAAGGACAGCGAGAGACCCAGTACTTC. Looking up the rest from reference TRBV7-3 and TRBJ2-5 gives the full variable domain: GAGVSQTPSNKVTEKGKYVELRCDPISGHTALYWYRQSLGQGPEFLIYFQGTGAADDSGLPNDRFFAVRPEGSVSTLKIQRTERGDSAVYLCASSEGQRETQYFGPGTRLLVL.

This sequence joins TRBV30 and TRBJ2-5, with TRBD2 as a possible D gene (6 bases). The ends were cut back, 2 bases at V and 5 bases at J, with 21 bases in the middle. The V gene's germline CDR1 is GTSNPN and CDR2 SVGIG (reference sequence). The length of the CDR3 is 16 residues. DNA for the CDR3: TGTGCCTGGAGTTCGGGGTTAGCGGCGAAGGATGAGACCCAGTACTTC. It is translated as CAWSSGLAAKDETQYF.

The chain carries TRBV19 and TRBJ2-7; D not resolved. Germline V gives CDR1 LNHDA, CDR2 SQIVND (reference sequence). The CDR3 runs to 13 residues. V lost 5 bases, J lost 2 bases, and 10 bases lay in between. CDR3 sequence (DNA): TGTGCCAGTAGTGTTCAGGTCACCTACGAGCAGTACTTC. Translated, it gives CASSVQVTYEQYF. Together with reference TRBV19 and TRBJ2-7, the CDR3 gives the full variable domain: DGGITQSPKYLFRKEGQNVTLSCEQNLNHDAMYWYRQDPGQGLRLIYYSQIVNDFQKGDIAEGYSVSREKKESFPLTVTSAQKNPTAFYLCASSVQVTYEQYFGPGTRLTVT.

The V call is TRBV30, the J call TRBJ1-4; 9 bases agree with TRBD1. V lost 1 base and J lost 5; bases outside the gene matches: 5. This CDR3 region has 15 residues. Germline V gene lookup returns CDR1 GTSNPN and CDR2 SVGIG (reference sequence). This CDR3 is CAWSGSGTGNEKLFF. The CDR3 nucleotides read TGTGCCTGGAGTGGGTCCGGGACAGGGAATGAAAAACTGTTTTTT.

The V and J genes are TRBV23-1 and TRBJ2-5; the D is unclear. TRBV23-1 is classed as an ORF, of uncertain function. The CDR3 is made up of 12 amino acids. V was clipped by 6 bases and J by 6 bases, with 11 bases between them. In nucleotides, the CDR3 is TGCGCCAGCAGCCTCTCTAAAAAGACCCAGTACTTC. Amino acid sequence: CASSLSKKTQYF.

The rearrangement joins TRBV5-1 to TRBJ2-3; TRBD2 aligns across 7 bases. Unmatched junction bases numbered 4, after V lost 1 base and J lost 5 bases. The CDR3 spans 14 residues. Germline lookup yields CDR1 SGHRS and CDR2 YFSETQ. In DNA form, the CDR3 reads TGCGCCAGCAGCTTGACCGCGGGGGAAGATACGCAGTATTTT. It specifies CASSLTAGEDTQYF.

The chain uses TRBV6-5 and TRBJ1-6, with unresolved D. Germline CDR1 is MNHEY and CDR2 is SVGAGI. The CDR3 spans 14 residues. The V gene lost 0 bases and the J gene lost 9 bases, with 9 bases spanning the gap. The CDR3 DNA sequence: TGTGCCAGCAGTTACTCTACGCCGCGTTCACCCCTCCACTTT. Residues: CASSYSTPRSPLHF.

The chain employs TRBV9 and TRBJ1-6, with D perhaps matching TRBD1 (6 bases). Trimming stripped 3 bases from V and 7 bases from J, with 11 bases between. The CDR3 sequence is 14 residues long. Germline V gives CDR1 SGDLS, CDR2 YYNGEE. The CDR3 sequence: CASSAATGNSPLHF. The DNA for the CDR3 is TGTGCCAGCAGCGCGGCTACAGGGAATTCACCCCTCCACTTT.